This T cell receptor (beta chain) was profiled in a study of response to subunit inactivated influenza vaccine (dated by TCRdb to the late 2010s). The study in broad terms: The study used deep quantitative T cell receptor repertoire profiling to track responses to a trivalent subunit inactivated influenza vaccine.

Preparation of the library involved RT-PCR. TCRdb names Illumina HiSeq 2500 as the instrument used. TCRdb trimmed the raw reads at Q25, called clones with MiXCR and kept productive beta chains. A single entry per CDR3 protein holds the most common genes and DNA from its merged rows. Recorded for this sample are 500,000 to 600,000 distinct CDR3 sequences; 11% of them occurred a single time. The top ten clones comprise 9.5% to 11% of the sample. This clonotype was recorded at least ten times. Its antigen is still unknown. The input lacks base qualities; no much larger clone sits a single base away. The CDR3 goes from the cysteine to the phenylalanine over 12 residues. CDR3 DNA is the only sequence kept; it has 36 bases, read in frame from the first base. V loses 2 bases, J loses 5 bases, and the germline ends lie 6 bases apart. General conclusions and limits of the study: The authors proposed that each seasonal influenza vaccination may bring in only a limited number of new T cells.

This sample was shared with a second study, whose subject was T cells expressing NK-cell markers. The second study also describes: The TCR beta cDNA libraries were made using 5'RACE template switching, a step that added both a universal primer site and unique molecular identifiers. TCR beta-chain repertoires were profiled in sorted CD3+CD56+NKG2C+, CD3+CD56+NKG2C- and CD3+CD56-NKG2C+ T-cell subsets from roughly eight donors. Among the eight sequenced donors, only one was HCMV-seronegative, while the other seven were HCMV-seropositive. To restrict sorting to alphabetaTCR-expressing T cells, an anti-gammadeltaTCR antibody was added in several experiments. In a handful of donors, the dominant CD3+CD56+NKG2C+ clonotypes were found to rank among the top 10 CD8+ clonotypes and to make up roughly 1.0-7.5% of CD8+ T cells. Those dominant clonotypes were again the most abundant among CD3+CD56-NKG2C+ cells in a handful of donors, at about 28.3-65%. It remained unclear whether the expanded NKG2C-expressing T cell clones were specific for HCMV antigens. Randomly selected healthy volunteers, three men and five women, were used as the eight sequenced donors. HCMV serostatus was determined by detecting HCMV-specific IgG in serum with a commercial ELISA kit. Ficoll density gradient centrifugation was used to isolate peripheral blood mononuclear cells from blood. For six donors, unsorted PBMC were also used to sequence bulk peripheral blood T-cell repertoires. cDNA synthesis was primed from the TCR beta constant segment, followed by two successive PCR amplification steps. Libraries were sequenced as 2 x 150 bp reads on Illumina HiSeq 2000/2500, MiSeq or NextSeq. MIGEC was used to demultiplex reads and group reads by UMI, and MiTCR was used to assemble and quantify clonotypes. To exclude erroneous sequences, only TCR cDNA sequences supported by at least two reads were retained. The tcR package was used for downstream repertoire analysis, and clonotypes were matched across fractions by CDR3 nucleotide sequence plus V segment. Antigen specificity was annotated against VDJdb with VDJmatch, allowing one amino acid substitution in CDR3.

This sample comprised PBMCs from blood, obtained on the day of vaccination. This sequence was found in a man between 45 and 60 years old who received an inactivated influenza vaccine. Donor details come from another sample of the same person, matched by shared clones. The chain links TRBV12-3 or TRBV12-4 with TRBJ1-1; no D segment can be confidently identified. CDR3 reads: CASSLPGTEAFF. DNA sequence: TGTGCCAGCAGTTTACCGGGTACTGAAGCTTTCTTT.